This T cell receptor beta chain appears in the sequencing data of a study of T-cell reconstitution after alpha-beta-depleted transplantation in children. Study-level results: T-cell numbers and diversity, one year after transplant, stemmed largely from T cells that were newly produced. Reportedly, alpha-beta T cells present about two months post-transplant originated from several hundred expanded clones of graft origin.

As concerns this clonotype: Its antigen is not known.

Researchers prepared the TCRbeta library using unique molecular identifiers, the study reports. TCRdb re-called the PCR reads with MiXCR, one entry per CDR3 protein. The sample yields roughly 350,000 distinct CDR3 sequences, roughly 16% seen once. The CDR3 totals 13 residues. V was clipped by 7 bases and J by 9 bases, with 17 bases between them. Germline lookup yields CDR1 LNHDA and CDR2 SQIVND (reference sequence). The chain links TRBV19 to TRBJ2-3; D unresolved. The material was PBMCs, mostly from graft donor cells, obtained 360 days after TCRalphabeta/CD19-depleted stem cell transplant. The sequence was collected from a male patient between 2 and 10 years old who had a stem cell transplant for acute lymphoblastic leukemia, so the T cells may come from the graft donor. The CDR3: CASNDPLTETQYF. The CDR3 nucleotides are TGTGCCAGTAATGACCCGCTCACGGAGACGCAGTATTTT.